This T cell receptor beta chain was found in a study of T cell responses to AZD1222 COVID-19 vaccine. V shed 5 bases and J shed 4 bases, with 9 bases lying between them. The CDR3 loop spans 12 amino acids. This clone appeared a single time. Its antigen is unidentified. Broader study findings: CD4 TCRs associated with vaccination spanned spike, dominating at 160-218 and 743-854. Of spike-specific TCRs, nearly half reportedly target regions left unmutated in variants. Rises in breadth and depth of Spike-specific TCRs came after two AZD1222 doses.

This table comes from immunoSEQ multiplex PCR, and its TCRdb copy is limited to in-frame clones, with some not included. This sample has about 170,000 clones, with around 85% found just once. Second-dose recipients at about 4 or about 12 weeks were treated as one pooled group. This sequence joins TRBV12-3 or TRBV12-4 and TRBJ2-7; a weak D match, TRBD1 (6 bases). The source material was peripheral blood, sampled 28 days after the second AZD1222 dose. This TCR derives from an adult who received the AZD1222 COVID-19 vaccine. The CDR3 sequence: CASSGRGYEQYF. CDR3 sequence (DNA): TGTGCCAGCAGTGGAAGGGGGTACGAGCAGTACTTC.